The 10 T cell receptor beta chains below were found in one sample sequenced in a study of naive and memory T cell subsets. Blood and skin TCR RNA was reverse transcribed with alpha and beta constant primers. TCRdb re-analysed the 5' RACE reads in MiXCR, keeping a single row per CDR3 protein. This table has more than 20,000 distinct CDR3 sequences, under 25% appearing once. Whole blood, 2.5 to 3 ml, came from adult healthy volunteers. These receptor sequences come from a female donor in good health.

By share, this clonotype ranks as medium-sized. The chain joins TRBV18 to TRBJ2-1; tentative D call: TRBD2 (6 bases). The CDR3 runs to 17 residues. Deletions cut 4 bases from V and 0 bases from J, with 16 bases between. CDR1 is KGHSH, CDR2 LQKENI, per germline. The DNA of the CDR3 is TGTGCCAGCTCACTCGGCCGGAGGGTTAGCTCCTACAATGAGCAGTTCTTC. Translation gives CASSLGRRVSSYNEQFF.

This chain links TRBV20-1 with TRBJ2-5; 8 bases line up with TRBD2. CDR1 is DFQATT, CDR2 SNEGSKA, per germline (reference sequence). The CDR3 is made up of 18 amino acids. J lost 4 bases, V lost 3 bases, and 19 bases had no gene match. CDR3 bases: TGCAGTGCTAGCCCTCGGGGTCAACTAGCGGCGGGGTCAGAGACCCAGTACTTC. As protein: CSASPRGQLAAGSETQYF.

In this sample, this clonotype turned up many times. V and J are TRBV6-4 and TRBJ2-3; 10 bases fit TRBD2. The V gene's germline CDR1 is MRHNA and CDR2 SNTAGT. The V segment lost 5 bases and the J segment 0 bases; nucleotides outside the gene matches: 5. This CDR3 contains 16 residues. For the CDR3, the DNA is TGTGCCAGCAGTATCCTAGCGGGGGCTAGCACAGATACGCAGTATTTT. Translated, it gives CASSILAGASTDTQYF.

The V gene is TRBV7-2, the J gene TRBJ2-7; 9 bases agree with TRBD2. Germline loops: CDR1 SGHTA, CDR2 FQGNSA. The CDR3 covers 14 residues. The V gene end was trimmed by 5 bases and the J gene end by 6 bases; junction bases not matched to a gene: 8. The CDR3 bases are TGTGCCAGCAGCCCGCGGGAGGGCCGCGGCGAGCAGTACTTC. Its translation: CASSPREGRGEQYF. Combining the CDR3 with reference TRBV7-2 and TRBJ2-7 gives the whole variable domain GAGVSQSPSNKVTEKGKDVELRCDPISGHTALYWYRQSLGQGLEFLIYFQGNSAPDKSGLPSDRFSAERTGGSVSTLTIQRTQQEDSAVYLCASSPREGRGEQYFGPGTRLTVT.

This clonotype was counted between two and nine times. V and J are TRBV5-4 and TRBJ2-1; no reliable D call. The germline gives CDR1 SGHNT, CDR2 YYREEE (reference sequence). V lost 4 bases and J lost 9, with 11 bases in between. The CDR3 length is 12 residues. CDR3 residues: CASSLTLGEQFF. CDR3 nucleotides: TGTGCCAGCAGCCTAACGCTTGGTGAGCAGTTCTTC. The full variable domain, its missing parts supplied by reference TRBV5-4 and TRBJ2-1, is ETGVTQSPTHLIKTRGQQVTLRCSSQSGHNTVSWYQQALGQGPQFIFQYYREEENGRGNFPPRFSGLQFPNYSSELNVNALELDDSALYLCASSLTLGEQFFGPGTRLTVL.

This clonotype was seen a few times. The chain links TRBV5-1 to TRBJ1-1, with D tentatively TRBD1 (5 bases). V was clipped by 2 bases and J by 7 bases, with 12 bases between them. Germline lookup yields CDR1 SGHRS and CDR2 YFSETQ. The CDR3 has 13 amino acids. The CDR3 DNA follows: TGCGCCAGCAGCTTAAGGGACGAGAGTGAAGCTTTCTTT. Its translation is CASSLRDESEAFF.

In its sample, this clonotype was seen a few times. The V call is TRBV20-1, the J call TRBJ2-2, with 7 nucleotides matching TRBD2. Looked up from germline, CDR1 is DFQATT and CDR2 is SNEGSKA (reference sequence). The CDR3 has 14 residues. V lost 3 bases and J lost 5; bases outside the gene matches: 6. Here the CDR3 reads CSARVRGVTGELFF. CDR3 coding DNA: TGCAGTGCTAGGGTCCGGGGGGTGACCGGGGAGCTGTTTTTT.

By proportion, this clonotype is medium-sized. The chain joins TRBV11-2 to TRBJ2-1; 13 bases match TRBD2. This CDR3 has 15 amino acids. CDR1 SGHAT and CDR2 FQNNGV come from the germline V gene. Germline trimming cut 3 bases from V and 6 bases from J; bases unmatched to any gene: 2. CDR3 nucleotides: TGTGCCAGCAGCTTTGGACTAGCGGGAGCCAATGAGCAGTTCTTC. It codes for CASSFGLAGANEQFF.

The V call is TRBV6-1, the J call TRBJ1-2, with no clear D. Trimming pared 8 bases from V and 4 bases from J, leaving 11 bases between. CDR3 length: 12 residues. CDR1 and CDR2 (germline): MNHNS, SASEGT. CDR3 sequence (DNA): TGTGCCAGCCGGGGAGATTCCTATGGCTACACCTTC. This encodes CASRGDSYGYTF.

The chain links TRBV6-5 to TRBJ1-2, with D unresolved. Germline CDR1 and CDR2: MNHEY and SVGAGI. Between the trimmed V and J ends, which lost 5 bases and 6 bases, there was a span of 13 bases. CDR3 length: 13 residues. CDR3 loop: CASSPRATNGYTF. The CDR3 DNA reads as TGTGCCAGCAGTCCCCGGGCCACAAATGGCTACACCTTC.